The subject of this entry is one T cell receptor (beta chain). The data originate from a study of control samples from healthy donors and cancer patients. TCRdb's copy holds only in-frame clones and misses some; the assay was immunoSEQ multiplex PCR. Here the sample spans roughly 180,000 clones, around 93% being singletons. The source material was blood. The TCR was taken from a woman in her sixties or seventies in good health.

CDR3 sequence reads: CASRTDREETEAFF. In DNA, the CDR3 is TGTGCCAGCCGAACGGACAGGGAAGAGACTGAAGCTTTCTTT. The chain has TRBV6-4 and TRBJ1-1; TRBD1 matches 8 bases. This CDR3 region has 14 residues. In germline, CDR1 is MRHNA, CDR2 SNTAGT. V trimming: 8 bases; J trimming: 5 bases; junction bases outside the gene matches: 10.